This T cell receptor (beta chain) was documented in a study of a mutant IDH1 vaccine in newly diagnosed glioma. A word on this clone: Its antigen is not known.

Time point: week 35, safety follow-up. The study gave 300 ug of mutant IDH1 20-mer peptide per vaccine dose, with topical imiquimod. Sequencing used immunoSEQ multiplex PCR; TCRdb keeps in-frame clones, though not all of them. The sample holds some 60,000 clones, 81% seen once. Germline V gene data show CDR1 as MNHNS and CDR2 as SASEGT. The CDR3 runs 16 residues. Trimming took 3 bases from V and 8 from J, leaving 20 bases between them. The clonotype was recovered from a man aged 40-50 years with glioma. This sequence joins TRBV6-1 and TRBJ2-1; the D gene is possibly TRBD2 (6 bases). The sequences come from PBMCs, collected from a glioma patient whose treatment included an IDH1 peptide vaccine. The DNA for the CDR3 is TGTGCCAGCAGTGAGGCCCTAGCGACTAGGGCGGATGAGCAGTTCTTC. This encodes CASSEALATRADEQFF.